Listed below are T cell receptor beta chains from one sample, sequenced in a study of cytomegalovirus exposure and HLA in healthy donors. Data came from immunoSEQ multiplex PCR; TCRdb stores just in-frame clones and leaves some out. The sample contains about 180,000 clones, approximately 82% of which appear only once. What was sequenced was PBMCs. The origin of the receptors is a woman aged 25 to 39 in good health and CMV-seronegative. Each CDR3 is given with its conserved first and last residue. Each record gives: J gene, clone size, D gene, V gene, CDR3 protein, CDR3 DNA. The D gene is left open where the match is weak. Clone size is given for some rows only: seen once, a few or many times, or a class if the clone is expanded.

j_gene: TRBJ2-7
abundance: -
d_gene: -
v_gene: TRBV11-3
CDR3aa: CASSLYAQDEQYF
CDR3nt: TGTGCCAGCAGCTTATACGCGCAGGACGAGCAGTACTTC

j_gene: TRBJ2-1
abundance: -
d_gene: TRBD1
v_gene: TRBV7-9
CDR3aa: CASSSRGQTYYNEQFF
CDR3nt: TGTGCCAGCAGCTCCCGGGGACAGACATACTACAATGAGCAGTTCTTC

j_gene: TRBJ1-2
abundance: -
d_gene: -
v_gene: TRBV5-4
CDR3aa: CASSSSAGNYGYTF
CDR3nt: TGTGCCAGCAGCTCCTCGGCAGGGAACTATGGCTACACCTTC

j_gene: TRBJ1-4
abundance: -
d_gene: -
v_gene: TRBV7-9
CDR3aa: CASSADRSSAEKLFF
CDR3nt: TGTGCCAGCAGCGCTGACAGAAGTTCTGCCGAAAAACTGTTTTTT

j_gene: TRBJ2-7
abundance: -
d_gene: -
v_gene: TRBV28
CDR3aa: CASSSQGPEQYF
CDR3nt: TGTGCCAGCAGTTCGCAGGGTCCCGAGCAGTACTTC

j_gene: TRBJ2-7
abundance: -
d_gene: TRBD1
v_gene: TRBV11-2
CDR3aa: CASSFGTAAYEQYF
CDR3nt: TGTGCCAGCAGCTTTGGGACAGCTGCCTACGAGCAGTACTTC

j_gene: TRBJ2-1
abundance: -
d_gene: TRBD2
v_gene: TRBV4-3
CDR3aa: CASSQYTPRTSGSIAYNEQFF
CDR3nt: TGCGCCAGCAGCCAATACACCCCTAGGACTAGCGGGAGCATAGCCTACAATGAGCAGTTCTTC

j_gene: TRBJ2-1
abundance: -
d_gene: -
v_gene: TRBV19
CDR3aa: CASSISRSAGEQFF
CDR3nt: TGTGCCAGTAGTATTAGTAGAAGCGCGGGTGAGCAGTTCTTC

j_gene: TRBJ2-5
abundance: -
d_gene: -
v_gene: TRBV7-9
CDR3aa: CASSLASAFQETQYF
CDR3nt: TGTGCCAGCAGCTTAGCGTCCGCGTTCCAAGAGACCCAGTACTTC

j_gene: TRBJ2-7
abundance: once
d_gene: TRBD1
v_gene: TRBV2
CDR3aa: CASSDLFRMGRGLADLYEQYF
CDR3nt: TGTGCCAGCAGTGATTTATTCCGCATGGGTAGGGGGCTGGCTGACCTCTACGAGCAGTACTTC

j_gene: TRBJ2-2
abundance: -
d_gene: -
v_gene: TRBV27
CDR3aa: CASSLKGVGGELFF
CDR3nt: TGTGCCAGCAGTTTAAAGGGGGTGGGCGGGGAGCTGTTTTTT

j_gene: TRBJ2-2
abundance: -
d_gene: TRBD1
v_gene: TRBV6-6
CDR3aa: CASRAGTGGTGELFF
CDR3nt: TGTGCCAGCAGAGCCGGGACAGGGGGAACCGGGGAGCTGTTTTTT

j_gene: TRBJ1-3
abundance: -
d_gene: -
v_gene: TRBV6-5
CDR3aa: CASLSLSSGNTIYF
CDR3nt: TGTGCCAGCTTGTCCCTATCCTCTGGAAACACCATATATTTT

j_gene: TRBJ1-3
abundance: -
d_gene: TRBD1
v_gene: TRBV11-2
CDR3aa: CASSFPRDRVRNTIYF
CDR3nt: TGTGCCAGCAGCTTCCCCCGGGACAGGGTGAGGAACACCATATATTTT

j_gene: TRBJ2-3
abundance: -
d_gene: TRBD1
v_gene: TRBV5-6
CDR3aa: CASSRQGFTDTQYF
CDR3nt: TGTGCCAGCAGCCGACAGGGGTTCACAGATACGCAGTATTTT

j_gene: TRBJ2-7
abundance: -
d_gene: -
v_gene: TRBV7-8
CDR3aa: CASSLYRGSSYEQYF
CDR3nt: TGTGCCAGCAGCCTCTATCGAGGTAGTTCCTACGAGCAGTACTTC

j_gene: TRBJ2-7
abundance: -
d_gene: -
v_gene: TRBV5-4
CDR3aa: CASSSVGDYEQYF
CDR3nt: TGTGCCAGCAGCTCCGTCGGGGATTACGAGCAGTACTTC

j_gene: TRBJ2-6
abundance: -
d_gene: -
v_gene: TRBV5-4
CDR3aa: CASSTAGTGANVLTF
CDR3nt: TGTGCCAGCAGCACGGCCGGGACAGGGGCCAACGTCCTGACTTTC

j_gene: TRBJ1-1
abundance: -
d_gene: -
v_gene: TRBV28
CDR3aa: CASSLGRGGTEAFF
CDR3nt: TGTGCCAGCAGTTTAGGCCGGGGGGGGACTGAAGCTTTCTTT

j_gene: TRBJ2-5
abundance: -
d_gene: TRBD2
v_gene: TRBV7-9
CDR3aa: CASSSPGGTQETQYF
CDR3nt: TGTGCCAGCAGCTCCCCCGGGGGGACCCAAGAGACCCAGTACTTC

j_gene: TRBJ2-2
abundance: -
d_gene: -
v_gene: TRBV18
CDR3aa: CASSPSRGTGELFF
CDR3nt: TGTGCCAGCTCACCAAGTCGGGGAACCGGGGAGCTGTTTTTT

j_gene: TRBJ2-7
abundance: -
d_gene: -
v_gene: TRBV5-1
CDR3aa: CASSLGSGYEQYF
CDR3nt: TGCGCCAGCAGCTTGGGGTCAGGCTACGAGCAGTACTTC

j_gene: TRBJ1-1
abundance: few
d_gene: TRBD1
v_gene: TRBV10-3
CDR3aa: CAISTGQGGTEAFF
CDR3nt: TGTGCCATCAGCACCGGACAGGGAGGCACTGAAGCTTTCTTT

j_gene: TRBJ2-7
abundance: -
d_gene: TRBD2
v_gene: TRBV25-1
CDR3aa: CASGTPSGSSYEQYF
CDR3nt: TGTGCCAGCGGGACTCCTAGCGGAAGCTCCTACGAGCAGTACTTC

j_gene: TRBJ2-5
abundance: -
d_gene: -
v_gene: TRBV7-8
CDR3aa: CASSNRLPNGQETQYF
CDR3nt: TGTGCCAGCAGCAACCGACTACCCAATGGGCAAGAGACCCAGTACTTC

j_gene: TRBJ2-3
abundance: -
d_gene: TRBD2
v_gene: TRBV25-1
CDR3aa: CASSDDLREADTQYF
CDR3nt: TGTGCCAGCAGTGATGATCTGCGGGAGGCAGATACGCAGTATTTT

j_gene: TRBJ2-2
abundance: few
d_gene: TRBD2
v_gene: TRBV27
CDR3aa: CASSLTGSILAGAGELFF
CDR3nt: TGTGCCAGCAGTCTGACAGGGAGTATCCTAGCGGGAGCCGGGGAGCTGTTTTTT

j_gene: TRBJ2-7
abundance: -
d_gene: -
v_gene: TRBV21-1
CDR3aa: CASSKGSRPPFVAPGRYEQYF
CDR3nt: TGTGCCAGCAGCAAAGGGAGTAGACCACCCTTTGTGGCCCCGGGGAGGTACGAGCAGTACTTC

j_gene: TRBJ2-3
abundance: -
d_gene: TRBD2
v_gene: TRBV28
CDR3aa: CASSLGAGITDTQYF
CDR3nt: TGTGCCAGCAGTTTGGGAGCGGGGATCACAGATACGCAGTATTTT

j_gene: TRBJ2-7
abundance: -
d_gene: -
v_gene: TRBV10-3
CDR3aa: CAISSPDNEQYF
CDR3nt: TGTGCCATCAGTTCTCCCGACAACGAGCAGTACTTC

j_gene: TRBJ1-1
abundance: -
d_gene: TRBD1
v_gene: TRBV27
CDR3aa: CASSPHRGTEAFF
CDR3nt: TGTGCCAGCAGTCCTCACAGGGGCACTGAAGCTTTCTTT

j_gene: TRBJ2-7
abundance: few
d_gene: -
v_gene: TRBV7-9
CDR3aa: CASSSWNRAGEQYF
CDR3nt: TGTGCCAGCAGCTCGTGGAACAGGGCCGGCGAGCAGTACTTC

j_gene: TRBJ2-3
abundance: many
d_gene: TRBD1
v_gene: TRBV19
CDR3aa: CASSIQDRRSDTQYF
CDR3nt: TGTGCCAGTAGTATACAGGACAGGCGCAGCGATACGCAGTATTTT

j_gene: TRBJ1-5
abundance: once
d_gene: TRBD1
v_gene: TRBV2
CDR3aa: CASSVDRGNQPQHF
CDR3nt: TGTGCCAGCAGCGTTGACAGGGGAAATCAGCCCCAGCATTTT

j_gene: TRBJ2-7
abundance: few
d_gene: -
v_gene: TRBV4-2
CDR3aa: CASSQDNFYEQYF
CDR3nt: TGTGCCAGCAGCCAAGATAACTTCTACGAGCAGTACTTC

j_gene: TRBJ2-7
abundance: -
d_gene: -
v_gene: TRBV6-1
CDR3aa: CASSEAGVSGLREQYF
CDR3nt: TGTGCCAGCAGTGAAGCCGGTGTCTCAGGGCTCCGCGAGCAGTACTTC

j_gene: TRBJ2-1
abundance: -
d_gene: -
v_gene: TRBV6-5
CDR3aa: CASSLFGSDSPNEQFF
CDR3nt: TGTGCCAGCAGTTTATTCGGTTCAGACAGTCCCAATGAGCAGTTCTTC

j_gene: TRBJ1-4
abundance: few
d_gene: -
v_gene: TRBV5-6
CDR3aa: CASRPTDRPNEKLFF
CDR3nt: TGTGCCAGCAGACCAACGGACAGACCTAATGAAAAACTGTTTTTT

j_gene: TRBJ2-1
abundance: -
d_gene: -
v_gene: TRBV21-1
CDR3aa: CASSKARGGRGGEQFF
CDR3nt: TGTGCCAGCAGCAAAGCGCGAGGCGGGAGAGGGGGTGAGCAGTTCTTC

j_gene: TRBJ2-1
abundance: -
d_gene: TRBD2
v_gene: TRBV27
CDR3aa: CASSSLAGGPGEQFF
CDR3nt: TGTGCCAGCAGTTCCTTAGCGGGAGGGCCGGGTGAGCAGTTCTTC

j_gene: TRBJ2-7
abundance: -
d_gene: -
v_gene: TRBV5-1
CDR3aa: CASSPYGDLYEQYF
CDR3nt: TGCGCCAGCAGCCCGTACGGGGATCTCTACGAGCAGTACTTC

j_gene: TRBJ2-4
abundance: -
d_gene: TRBD1
v_gene: TRBV7-9
CDR3aa: CSSSLWTGEAQYF
CDR3nt: TGTTCCAGCAGCTTATGGACAGGGGAAGCTCAGTACTTC

j_gene: TRBJ2-5
abundance: few
d_gene: -
v_gene: TRBV5-1
CDR3aa: CASSLVGQGIEEQYF
CDR3nt: TGCGCCAGCAGCTTGGTGGGCCAGGGGATAGAGGAGCAGTACTTC

j_gene: TRBJ2-1
abundance: -
d_gene: -
v_gene: TRBV7-2
CDR3aa: CASSVPTLYNEQFF
CDR3nt: TGTGCCAGCAGCGTCCCTACCCTTTACAATGAGCAGTTCTTC

j_gene: TRBJ1-1
abundance: -
d_gene: TRBD1
v_gene: TRBV9
CDR3aa: CASSAGGAGYTEAFF
CDR3nt: TGTGCCAGCAGCGCAGGGGGCGCGGGCTACACTGAAGCTTTCTTT

j_gene: TRBJ2-7
abundance: -
d_gene: TRBD2
v_gene: TRBV11-2
CDR3aa: CASSFGTSGRGYEQYF
CDR3nt: TGTGCCAGCAGCTTCGGGACTAGCGGACGGGGCTACGAGCAGTACTTC

j_gene: TRBJ1-2
abundance: -
d_gene: TRBD1
v_gene: TRBV5-4
CDR3aa: CASLPGQREDYGYTF
CDR3nt: TGTGCCAGCCTACCGGGACAGAGAGAAGACTATGGCTACACCTTC

j_gene: TRBJ2-6
abundance: -
d_gene: -
v_gene: TRBV6-1
CDR3aa: CASSESSGANGLTF
CDR3nt: TGTGCCAGCAGTGAAAGCTCTGGGGCCAACGGCCTGACTTTC

j_gene: TRBJ2-7
abundance: few
d_gene: TRBD1
v_gene: TRBV27
CDR3aa: CASSLGTGNYEQYF
CDR3nt: TGTGCCAGCAGTTTGGGGACAGGGAACTACGAGCAGTACTTC

j_gene: TRBJ2-7
abundance: -
d_gene: TRBD1
v_gene: TRBV30
CDR3aa: CAWNRGSSYEQYF
CDR3nt: TGTGCCTGGAACAGGGGTAGCTCCTACGAGCAGTACTTC

j_gene: TRBJ2-7
abundance: -
d_gene: -
v_gene: TRBV5-6
CDR3aa: CASSFAQVVHEQYF
CDR3nt: TGTGCCAGCAGCTTCGCTCAGGTGGTACACGAGCAGTACTTC

j_gene: TRBJ1-2
abundance: -
d_gene: TRBD1
v_gene: TRBV5-6
CDR3aa: CASSFRRAGGGYTF
CDR3nt: TGTGCCAGCAGCTTTCGTCGGGCAGGGGGAGGCTACACCTTC